Following are 27 T cell receptor beta chains from one sample sequenced in a study of T-cell reconstitution after alpha-beta-depleted transplantation in children. The TCRbeta library was prepared with unique molecular identifiers. TCRdb itself ran the PCR reads through MiXCR, one entry per CDR3 protein. The sample shows approximately 97,000 distinct CDR3 sequences, approximately 5.4% of them seen only once. This material consisted of PBMCs, mostly from graft donor cells, taken 60 days after TCRalphabeta/CD19-depleted stem cell transplant. All receptors come from a female patient aged 2 to 10 who had a stem cell transplant for Fanconi anemia, so the T cells may come from the graft donor.

Many counts were recorded for this clonotype. CDR3 amino acids: CASSLSGTYLTMGQFF. The CDR3 DNA sequence: TGTGCCAGCAGTTTGTCTGGGACATACCTTACAATGGGGCAGTTCTTC. The chain joins TRBV28 to TRBJ2-1; tentative D call: TRBD1 (6 bases). CDR3 length: 16 amino acids. V was cut by 3 bases and J by 12 bases, with 24 bases left in between. Germline CDR1 and CDR2: MDHEN and SYDVKM.

This clonotype was counted at least ten times. The chain has TRBV4-2 and TRBJ2-2; no definite D call. There are 16 residues in the CDR3. Germline values: CDR1 LGHNA, CDR2 YNFKEQ. Trimming pared 5 bases from V and 4 bases from J, leaving 17 bases between. In DNA, the CDR3 is TGTGCCAGCAGCGTACACGTTAGGGTCGTCACCGGGGAGCTGTTTTTT. Translating it yields CASSVHVRVVTGELFF.

This clonotype appeared many times. The rearrangement joins TRBV12-3 or TRBV12-4 to TRBJ2-5; D gene unclear. The V end lost 5 bases, the J end lost 5 bases, and 12 bases lay between the germline ends. This CDR3 is 13 amino acids long. The DNA of the CDR3 is TGTGCCAGCAGTAAGGACCGGCGGGAGACCCAGTACTTC. Translating gives CASSKDRRETQYF.

The sample holds many counts of this clonotype. The CDR3 nucleotides are TGCAGCGTTGGAGGCGGGAGCAAGACCGGGGAGCTGTTTTTT. Translation: CSVGGGSKTGELFF. This chain connects TRBV29-1 to TRBJ2-2; 7 nucleotides align to TRBD2. Per germline, CDR1 SQVTM and CDR2 ANQGSEA. CDR3 length equals 14 residues. V was pared by 4 bases and J by 5 bases, with 7 bases of the junction left unmatched.

The table lists this clonotype with many counts. The chain has TRBV7-9 and TRBJ1-1; 9 positions match TRBD1. The CDR3 runs to 16 residues. Germline values: CDR1 SEHNR, CDR2 FQNEAQ (reference sequence). V lost 5 bases and J lost 1; bases outside the gene matches: 8. In nucleotides, the CDR3 is TGTGCCAGCAGCCCAATAGAGGGACAGGGGAACACTGAAGCTTTCTTT. Encoded protein: CASSPIEGQGNTEAFF.

Ten or more counts support this clonotype. The chain combines TRBV18 with TRBJ2-7; 7 nucleotides match TRBD2. After removal of 2 bases from V and 3 bases from J, the junction contained 7 bases not matched to a gene. CDR1 and CDR2 from the germline V gene are KGHSH and LQKENI. This CDR3 is built from 15 residues. As DNA, the CDR3 is TGTGCCAGCTCACCAAGCGGGGCTTCATTCTACGAGCAGTACTTC. Translating it yields CASSPSGASFYEQYF.

The genes are TRBV7-9 and TRBJ2-2; D remains ambiguous. V lost 5 bases, J lost 5 bases, and 9 bases lay in between. This CDR3 region has 13 residues. Germline V gene sequence: CDR1 SEHNR, CDR2 FQNEAQ (reference sequence). The CDR3 DNA is TGTGCCAGCAGCCCCCCCCCGACCGGGGAGCTGTTTTTT. Translation: CASSPPPTGELFF.

This clonotype has a count of ten or more. This sequence joins TRBV5-1 and TRBJ2-1; D possibly corresponds to TRBD2 (5 bases). Germline V gene lookup returns CDR1 SGHRS and CDR2 YFSETQ. Trimming left V 1 base short and J 3 bases short, with 11 bases between. The CDR3 is 15 residues long. The CDR3 loop reads CASSLILADYNEQFF. CDR3 coding DNA: TGCGCCAGCAGCTTGATTCTAGCAGACTACAATGAGCAGTTCTTC.

This clonotype appeared many times. This sequence joins TRBV12-3 or TRBV12-4 and TRBJ2-3; 9 nucleotides align to TRBD2. The CDR3 length is 15 residues. V was clipped by 5 bases and J by 11 bases; unmatched bases: 14. CDR3 coding DNA: TGTGCCAGCAGTCCCAGAGCGGGGGGCCCTAGGGAGCAGTATTTT. The encoded protein is CASSPRAGGPREQYF.

This clonotype was seen a few times. V is TRBV18 and J is TRBJ2-1, with 9 bases matching TRBD2. The CDR3 covers 16 residues. V shed 3 bases and J 1 base; nucleotides not matched to a gene: 4. Germline values: CDR1 KGHSH, CDR2 LQKENI. The CDR3 region has the DNA TGTGCCAGCTCACCTGGAAGCGGGGGGTCCTACAATGAGCAGTTCTTC. Amino acids: CASSPGSGGSYNEQFF. The full variable domain, completed using reference TRBV18 and TRBJ2-1, is NAGVMQNPRHLVRRRGQEARLRCSPMKGHSHVYWYRQLPEEGLKFMVYLQKENIIDESGMPKERFSAEFPKEGPSILRIQQVVRGDSAAYFCASSPGSGGSYNEQFFGPGTRLTVL.

Ten or more counts support this clonotype. V and J are TRBV15 and TRBJ2-1; D possibly matches TRBD1 or TRBD2 (5 bases each). The V gene lost 3 bases and the J gene lost 4 bases, with 13 bases spanning the gap. This CDR3 has 15 residues. Germline CDR1 and CDR2: LNHNV and YYDKDF (reference sequence). The DNA for the CDR3 is TGTGCCACCAGCAGGCACCGGGACCGATACAATGAGCAGTTCTTC. This translates into CATSRHRDRYNEQFF.

This clonotype was observed at least ten times. The gene calls are TRBV12-3 or TRBV12-4 and TRBJ2-3; either TRBD1 or TRBD2 may fit D (5 bases each). The CDR3 runs to 15 residues. The V gene lost 6 bases and the J gene lost 4 bases, with 17 bases spanning the gap. CDR3 sequence: CASRDTGPGADTQYF. The CDR3 DNA follows: TGTGCCAGCAGGGATACGGGGCCCGGGGCAGATACGCAGTATTTT.

This clonotype was counted a few times. The chain uses TRBV5-8 and TRBJ2-7, with D hard to call. Germline V CDR1 and CDR2: SGHTS, YDEGEE. The CDR3 consists of 13 residues. V lost 6 bases, J lost 3 bases, and 13 bases lay in between. CDR3 nucleotides: TGTGCCAGCACCTGGGATCCTTACTACGAGCAGTACTTC. As protein: CASTWDPYYEQYF.

This chain joins TRBV24-1 and TRBJ1-2; D unclear. V lost 1 base and J 2 bases, leaving 7 bases between the germline ends. CDR3 size: 14 residues. CDR1 and CDR2 (germline): KGHDR, SFDVKD. The CDR3 coding sequence is TGTGCCACCAGTGATTTTCCAGCAAACTATGGCTACACCTTC. Translation gives CATSDFPANYGYTF.

This clonotype came up many times. This chain links TRBV20-1 with TRBJ2-1; 7 bases map to TRBD2. Germline CDR1 DFQATT, CDR2 SNEGSKA (reference sequence). V trimming: 2 bases; J trimming: 2 bases; junction bases outside the gene matches: 3. The CDR3 consists of 14 residues. CDR3 amino acids: CSARWAGAYNEQFF. In DNA, the CDR3 is TGCAGTGCTAGATGGGCGGGGGCCTACAATGAGCAGTTCTTC.

Ten or more counts support this clonotype. The chain has TRBV9 and TRBJ2-1, with a possible D match to TRBD2 (5 bases). The CDR3 runs 15 residues. Trimming cost V 0 bases and J 1 base, with 8 bases left between them. Germline V gene sequence: CDR1 SGDLS, CDR2 YYNGEE. CDR3 region: CASSVDSESYNEQFF. The CDR3 DNA is TGTGCCAGCAGCGTAGATAGCGAATCCTACAATGAGCAGTTCTTC.

This clonotype showed up many times. This chain links TRBV30 with TRBJ2-7, with 7 bases matching TRBD2. Germline CDR1 and CDR2: GTSNPN and SVGIG (reference sequence). The junction had 7 bases not matched to a gene; V was cut back by 0 bases and J by 2 bases. The CDR3 is 15 residues long. The CDR3 bases are TGTGCCTGGAGTGTACCCCAGCGGGGCACCTACGAGCAGTACTTC. Protein sequence: CAWSVPQRGTYEQYF.

This clonotype has a handful of counts. This rearrangement joins TRBV7-9 to TRBJ2-6; D is possibly TRBD1 (6 bases). The V gene's germline CDR1 is SEHNR and CDR2 FQNEAQ (reference sequence). CDR3 size: 17 residues. Trimming left V 5 bases short and J 0 bases short, with 14 bases between. CDR3 residues: CASSRWTALSGANVLTF. The CDR3 DNA sequence: TGTGCCAGCAGCCGCTGGACAGCCCTCTCTGGGGCCAACGTCCTGACTTTC.

CDR3 in amino acids: CASSESGGSEQYF. The CDR3 DNA follows: TGTGCCAGCAGTGAATCGGGCGGCTCCGAGCAGTACTTC. The rearrangement uses TRBV6-1 and TRBJ2-7, with D hard to call. This CDR3 contains 13 residues. Germline values: CDR1 MNHNS, CDR2 SASEGT. V gave up 2 bases and J gave up 6 bases, with 11 bases separating them.

The chain carries TRBV7-8 and TRBJ1-4; D is ambiguous. This CDR3 has 15 amino acids. The germline V and J ends were trimmed by 1 base and 7 bases, with 13 bases remaining between them. Germline V gene lookup returns CDR1 SGHVS and CDR2 FQNEAQ. CDR3 sequence: CASSLVGGSGEKLFF. Written as DNA, the CDR3 is TGTGCCAGCAGCTTAGTGGGTGGGTCGGGTGAAAAACTGTTTTTT. Drawing the rest from reference TRBV7-8 and TRBJ1-4, the complete variable domain is GAGVSQSPRYKVAKRGQDVALRCDPISGHVSLFWYQQALGQGPEFLTYFQNEAQLDKSGLPSDRFFAERPEGSVSTLKIQRTQQEDSAVYLCASSLVGGSGEKLFFGSGTQLSVL.

As concerns this clonotype: A much larger clone lies one base from this, so it may be a read error. The CDR3 does not end in the conserved phenylalanine or tryptophan, so this is likely a read error. The chain recombines TRBV5-1 with TRBJ1-1; no clear D gene. The CDR3 contains 14 residues. Trimming stripped 0 bases from V and 1 base from J, with 7 bases between. Germline values: CDR1 SGHRS, CDR2 YFSETQ. The CDR3 sequence is CASSLVPGNTEAFY. The CDR3 nucleotides read TGCGCCAGCAGCTTGGTTCCAGGGAACACTGAAGCTTTCTAT.

This clonotype occurred many times. The rearrangement uses TRBV14 and TRBJ1-1; no reliable D call. CDR3 length: 14 residues. V gave up 0 bases and J gave up 4 bases, with 9 bases separating them. From germline, CDR1 is SGHDN and CDR2 FVKESK. CDR3 bases: TGTGCCAGCAGCCAAGAGCTCGGGTTCACTGAAGCTTTCTTT. Protein product: CASSQELGFTEAFF.

This clonotype was detected many times. The rearrangement uses TRBV12-3 or TRBV12-4 and TRBJ2-7; 7 bases are shared with TRBD1. V shed 6 bases and J 0 bases; nucleotides not matched to a gene: 14. This CDR3 comprises 17 residues. DNA for the CDR3: TGTGCCAGCAGCCCGGACAGGCCTCTCTTTGGCTCCTACGAGCAGTACTTC. Translation: CASSPDRPLFGSYEQYF.

This clonotype was recorded a few times. The gene calls are TRBV29-1 and TRBJ1-2; D is undetermined. Trimming left V 7 bases short and J 8 bases short, with 17 bases between. The germline gives CDR1 SQVTM, CDR2 ANQGSEA. CDR3 length equals 12 residues. CDR3 bases: TGCAGCGCCGGGCGGGGAGTGGAAGGCTACACCTTC. It translates to CSAGRGVEGYTF.

The genes are TRBV20-1 and TRBJ2-3; 9 bases fit TRBD2. This CDR3 region has 15 residues. The V segment lost 3 bases and the J segment 2 bases; nucleotides outside the gene matches: 6. Germline V gene data show CDR1 as DFQATT and CDR2 as SNEGSKA (reference sequence). The DNA of the CDR3 is TGCAGTGCTAGGAGGCGGGGGGGGCACACAGATACGCAGTATTTT. As protein: CSARRRGGHTDTQYF.

This chain uses TRBV16 with TRBJ1-2; D is undetermined. This CDR3 contains 12 residues. Germline V gene sequence: CDR1 KGHSY, CDR2 FQNENV. V dropped 2 bases and J dropped 7 bases, with 8 bases sitting between them. CDR3 DNA sequence: TGTGCCAGCAGCCAAGGGCCTCGTGGCTACACCTTC. Translation gives CASSQGPRGYTF.

This chain joins TRBV7-2 and TRBJ2-7, with a weak D call TRBD1 (7 bases). V was cut by 3 bases and J by 2 bases, with 14 bases left in between. The CDR3 covers 15 residues. Looked up from germline, CDR1 is SGHTA and CDR2 is FQGNSA. The CDR3 nucleotides read TGTGCCAGCAGCTTGCATCCAGGGGGGCCCTACGAGCAGTACTTC. This gives the protein CASSLHPGGPYEQYF. Together with reference TRBV7-2 and TRBJ2-7, the CDR3 gives the full variable domain: GAGVSQSPSNKVTEKGKDVELRCDPISGHTALYWYRQSLGQGLEFLIYFQGNSAPDKSGLPSDRFSAERTGGSVSTLTIQRTQQEDSAVYLCASSLHPGGPYEQYFGPGTRLTVT.